This TCR beta chain emerged from a study of OX40 agonist ivuxolimab in advanced cancers. The repertoire was sequenced with immunoSEQ multiplex PCR; TCRdb's copy has only in-frame clones and lacks some. The data hold around 80,000 clones, with roughly 85% observed a single time. This CDR3 contains 12 residues. Germline CDR1 is SQVTM and CDR2 is ANQGSEA. Trimming took 7 bases from V and 11 from J; bases not matched to a gene: 13. The sequence derives from an adult with an advanced solid tumor such as melanoma, head and neck, liver or kidney cancer. The source material was CD4+ or CD8+ T cells sorted from blood, sampled in a trial of the OX40 agonist ivuxolimab. The chain uses TRBV29-1 and TRBJ1-1; TRBD1 aligns across 7 bases. The CDR3, as DNA: TGCAGCGGCGGGACAGCGGGGTCGGCCGCTTTCTTT. This encodes CSGGTAGSAAFF.